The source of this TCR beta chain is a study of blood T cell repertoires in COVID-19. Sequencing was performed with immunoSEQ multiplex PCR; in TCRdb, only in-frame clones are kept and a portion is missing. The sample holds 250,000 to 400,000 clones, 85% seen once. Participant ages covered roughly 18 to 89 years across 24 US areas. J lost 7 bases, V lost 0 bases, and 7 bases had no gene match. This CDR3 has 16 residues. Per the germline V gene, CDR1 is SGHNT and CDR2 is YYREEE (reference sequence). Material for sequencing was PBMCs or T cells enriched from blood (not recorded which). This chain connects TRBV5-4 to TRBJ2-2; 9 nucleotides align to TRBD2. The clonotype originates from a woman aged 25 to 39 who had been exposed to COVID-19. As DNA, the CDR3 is TGTGCCAGCAGCTTGGATGGCGGGGGGGCCGTCGGGGAGCTGTTTTTT. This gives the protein CASSLDGGGAVGELFF.